Below, 26 T cell receptor beta chains from the same sample are listed, as sequenced in a study of post-analysis software for immune sequencing data. What these receptors recognize is not known. Prepared libraries of TCR beta cDNA carried unique molecular identifiers. In TCRdb, the PCR reads were re-called with MiXCR into one record per CDR3 protein. The data show hundreds of thousands of distinct CDR3 sequences, nearly 45% seen once. Study results and limitations: Five TRBV segments were more frequent in patients than controls; TRBV5-6, TRBV5-1 and TRBV20-1 belonged to this group.

Sequenced input: blood. All receptors derive from a girl aged 10 to 17 with multiple sclerosis.

The J gene is TRBJ2-7, the V gene TRBV29-1, with D possibly TRBD1 on 5 matching bases. Per the germline V gene, CDR1 is SQVTM and CDR2 is ANQGSEA. The length of the CDR3 is 11 residues. Trimming took off 6 bases at V and 6 bases at J, with 12 bases between the two ends. The CDR3 DNA reads TGCAGCGTGGCGACAGAGCTCGAGCAGTACTTC. Translated, it gives CSVATELEQYF.

The rearrangement joins TRBV2 to TRBJ2-1; D may be TRBD1 (6 bases). Germline values: CDR1 SNHLY, CDR2 FYNNEI. CDR3 length: 12 residues. V was shortened by 6 bases and J by 8 bases, with 11 bases between the two germline ends. CDR3 bases: TGTGCCAGCAGAGCACAGGGATATGAGCAGTTCTTC. It encodes CASRAQGYEQFF.

This clonotype has more than one count but fewer than ten. V is TRBV28 and J is TRBJ2-7; 9 positions agree with TRBD2. Germline trimming cut 7 bases from V and 1 base from J; bases unmatched to any gene: 14. Germline loops: CDR1 MDHEN, CDR2 SYDVKM. The CDR3 loop spans 17 amino acids. The CDR3 region has the DNA TGTGCCAGCACCCTAGGGTACAGCGGGAGGTTGTCCTACGAGCAGTACTTC. As protein: CASTLGYSGRLSYEQYF.

This clonotype was counted a few times. In DNA form, the CDR3 reads TGTGCCAGCAGTTTATGGCTCCGGGTTCGGCAAGAGACCCAGTACTTC. It specifies CASSLWLRVRQETQYF. J is TRBJ2-5 and V is TRBV28; D unclear. Germline V gene data show CDR1 as MDHEN and CDR2 as SYDVKM. V lost 0 bases and J lost 2, with 13 bases in between. CDR3 length: 16 residues. The complete variable domain, with remaining parts taken from reference TRBV28 and TRBJ2-5, reads DVKVTQSSRYLVKRTGEKVFLECVQDMDHENMFWYRQDPGLGLRLIYFSYDVKMKEKGDIPEGYSVSREKKERFSLILESASTNQTSMYLCASSLWLRVRQETQYFGPGTRLLVL.

This clonotype was counted a few times. The J gene is TRBJ2-5, the V gene TRBV7-9, with TRBD1 as a possible D gene (5 bases). Germline V gives CDR1 SEHNR, CDR2 FQNEAQ (reference sequence). Trimming shortened V by 8 bases and J by 2 bases, and 15 bases separated the two germline ends. This CDR3 region has 14 residues. The CDR3 DNA is TGTGCCAGCTCAAAGGACACCGTACAAGAGACCCAGTACTTC. It encodes CASSKDTVQETQYF. The full variable domain, rest sourced from reference TRBV7-9 and TRBJ2-5, is DTGVSQNPRHKITKRGQNVTFRCDPISEHNRLYWYRQTLGQGPEFLTYFQNEAQLEKSRLLSDRFSAERPKGSFSTLEIQRTEQGDSAMYLCASSKDTVQETQYFGPGTRLLVL.

The rearrangement links TRBV5-1 to TRBJ2-1; 8 nucleotides align to TRBD2. Germline V CDR1 and CDR2: SGHRS, YFSETQ. V lost 4 bases, J lost 6 bases, and 15 bases stayed unmatched. The CDR3 runs to 17 residues. The CDR3 spells CASSLNPWTSRINEQFF. CDR3 nucleotide sequence: TGCGCCAGCAGCCTAAACCCATGGACTAGCAGGATCAATGAGCAGTTCTTC.

J is TRBJ2-1 and V is TRBV29-1; 12 bases map to TRBD2. The CDR3 is 15 residues long. The trim removed 2 bases at V and 7 bases at J, leaving 6 bases unmatched. Germline V gene data show CDR1 as SQVTM and CDR2 as ANQGSEA. CDR3 sequence (DNA): TGCAGCGTTGAACCGAGACTAGCGGGAGTGAATGAGCAGTTCTTC. Amino acid sequence: CSVEPRLAGVNEQFF.

This clonotype has a single count. The rearrangement links TRBV7-6 to TRBJ1-2; 11 bases match TRBD1. V lost 8 bases, J lost 7 bases, and 9 bases stayed unmatched. Germline CDR1 is SGHVS and CDR2 is FNYEAQ. The CDR3 has 14 residues. In nucleotides, the CDR3 is TGTGCCAGCGGCACGGACAGGGGGCGCGGTGGCTACACCTTC. Amino acids: CASGTDRGRGGYTF.

A single count supports this clonotype. The chain employs TRBV7-9 and TRBJ1-1; 9 positions match TRBD1. The germline V gene encodes CDR1 SEHNR and CDR2 FQNEAQ (reference sequence). V lost 1 base, J lost 2 bases, and 11 bases stayed unmatched. The CDR3 consists of 18 residues. The CDR3 region is CASSLERWDRDLNTEAFF. DNA for the CDR3: TGTGCCAGCAGCTTAGAGCGGTGGGACAGGGACCTTAACACTGAAGCTTTCTTT.

In this sample, this clonotype turned up a few times. This chain joins TRBV20-1 and TRBJ1-5; D is possibly TRBD1 (5 bases). This CDR3 has 14 amino acids. The germline V gene has CDR1 DFQATT and CDR2 SNEGSKA (reference sequence). V dropped 5 bases and J dropped 5 bases, with 16 bases sitting between them. The DNA of the CDR3 is TGCAGTGCTGGCCCCCGAGGGGACCATCAGCCCCAGCATTTT. This gives the protein CSAGPRGDHQPQHF.

The V call is TRBV7-9, the J call TRBJ1-2; D not resolved. The CDR3 is 12 residues long. V lost 4 bases and J 4 bases, leaving 7 bases between the germline ends. CDR1 and CDR2 from the germline V gene are SEHNR and FQNEAQ (reference sequence). CDR3 in DNA: TGTGCCAGCAGCTCCGGGATCTATGGCTACACCTTC. It encodes CASSSGIYGYTF.

V and J are TRBV24-1 and TRBJ2-3; D perhaps matches TRBD2 (6 bases). The CDR3 has 16 amino acids. The V and J ends lost 3 bases and 1 base respectively, with 13 bases between them. Germline V CDR1 and CDR2: KGHDR, SFDVKD. CDR3 loop: CATSDHGGRGTDTQYF. CDR3 nucleotide sequence: TGTGCCACCAGTGATCATGGAGGGCGGGGCACAGATACGCAGTATTTT.

The genes are TRBV7-9 and TRBJ2-1; TRBD1 might be the D (5 bases). Looked up from germline, CDR1 is SEHNR and CDR2 is FQNEAQ (reference sequence). CDR3 length: 11 amino acids. The V and J ends lost 6 bases and 9 bases respectively, with 9 bases between them. The CDR3 sequence: CASRGVREQFF. DNA of the CDR3: TGTGCCAGCAGAGGGGTACGTGAGCAGTTCTTC.

The chain has TRBV9 and TRBJ2-1; tentatively, D is TRBD1 or TRBD2 (5 bases each). CDR1 SGDLS and CDR2 YYNGEE come from the germline V gene. The CDR3 length is 13 residues. The V end lost 0 bases, the J end lost 15 bases, and 16 bases lay between the germline ends. CDR3 loop: CASSVDGTDTRFF. The CDR3 coding sequence is TGTGCCAGCAGCGTAGACGGGACGGACACCAGGTTCTTC.

The chain recombines TRBV27 with TRBJ2-1; TRBD2 matches 10 bases. This CDR3 contains 15 residues. The junction had 8 bases not matched to a gene; V was cut back by 7 bases and J by 5 bases. Per the germline V gene, CDR1 is MNHEY and CDR2 is SMNVEV (reference sequence). In nucleotides, the CDR3 is TGTGCCAGCACCTCCGGGACTAGCGCCCACAATGAGCAGTTCTTC. Its translation is CASTSGTSAHNEQFF.

This rearrangement joins TRBV11-3 to TRBJ2-1; perhaps D is TRBD1 or TRBD2 (5 bases each). Trimming removed 3 bases from V and 6 bases from J, with 9 bases in between. Germline assignment: CDR1 SGHNT and CDR2 YENEEA. The CDR3 runs to 13 residues. The chain's CDR3 is CASSFAGTNEQFF. DNA of the CDR3: TGTGCCAGCAGCTTTGCAGGGACCAATGAGCAGTTCTTC.

This clonotype was recorded a few times. This chain joins TRBV20-1 and TRBJ2-3; TRBD2 agrees at 8 bases. CDR3 length: 15 amino acids. V shed 3 bases, J shed 1 base, and the junction held 6 bases outside the gene matches. CDR1 and CDR2 (germline): DFQATT, SNEGSKA (reference sequence). CDR3 DNA: TGCAGTGCTAGCCACATGACTAGCGGCACAGATACGCAGTATTTT. This translates into CSASHMTSGTDTQYF.

The V call is TRBV20-1, the J call TRBJ2-7, with D unclear. The CDR3 extends over 12 amino acids. Trimming cost V 7 bases and J 2 bases, with 12 bases left between them. Germline V gene sequence: CDR1 DFQATT, CDR2 SNEGSKA (reference sequence). The CDR3 is CSGRGEAYEQYF. DNA of the CDR3: TGCAGTGGGCGCGGAGAGGCCTACGAGCAGTACTTC.

The rearrangement uses TRBV15 and TRBJ1-5; perhaps TRBD1 as D (5 bases). The germline V and J ends were trimmed by 1 base and 1 base, with 17 bases remaining between them. This CDR3 contains 18 residues. CDR1 and CDR2 from the germline V gene are LNHNV and YYDKDF (reference sequence). CDR3 sequence: CATSRAGTTNPSNQPQHF. The DNA for the CDR3 is TGTGCCACCAGCAGAGCCGGGACTACTAACCCCAGCAATCAGCCCCAGCATTTT.

For the CDR3, the DNA is TGTGCCAGCAGTTTATTCCCCGGACTAGCGGTTAACAATGAGCAGTTCTTC. This codes for CASSLFPGLAVNNEQFF. This chain connects TRBV12-3 or TRBV12-4 to TRBJ2-1, with 10 bases matching TRBD2. This CDR3 region has 17 residues. Germline trimming cut 2 bases from V and 5 bases from J; bases unmatched to any gene: 9.

The rearrangement links TRBV4-3 to TRBJ2-7; TRBD1 matches at 12 bases. V was clipped by 1 base and J by 5 bases; unmatched bases: 9. Germline V gives CDR1 LGHNA, CDR2 YSLEER. There are 17 residues in the CDR3. CDR3 sequence (DNA): TGCGCCAGCAGCCAAGCCAGCCAGGGACAGGGGGCTGACGAGCAGTACTTC. This translates into CASSQASQGQGADEQYF.

The chain combines TRBV25-1 with TRBJ2-4; D may be TRBD2 (5 bases). The J call may be wrong; the DNA end is better matched by TRBJ2-7. This CDR3 region has 13 residues. CDR1 MGHDK and CDR2 SYGVNS come from the germline V gene. The CDR3 region has the DNA TGTGCCAGCAGTGATTGGGAGCGCCACGAGCAGTACTTC. The encoded protein is CASSDWERHEQYF.

This clonotype was recorded only once. The chain employs TRBV28 and TRBJ2-5; D might be TRBD2 (5 bases). Germline assignment: CDR1 MDHEN and CDR2 SYDVKM. CDR3 length: 13 residues. Trimming took off 5 bases at V and 1 base at J, with 8 bases between the two ends. This CDR3 reads CASSLAFQETQYF. CDR3 nucleotide sequence: TGTGCCAGCAGTCTAGCTTTCCAAGAGACCCAGTACTTC.

The chain uses TRBV29-1 and TRBJ2-7; 12 positions agree with TRBD2. CDR3 length: 15 residues. Trimming at V came to 4 bases and at J to 2 bases, leaving 6 bases not matched to a gene. Germline CDR1 and CDR2: SQVTM and ANQGSEA. The CDR3 loop is CSVVSSGRVTYEQYF. The CDR3 DNA is TGCAGCGTTGTCTCTAGCGGGAGGGTAACCTACGAGCAGTACTTC.

The sample holds one count of this clonotype. A much larger clone differs from this one at a single base, so this may be a read error. The V gene is TRBV27, the J gene TRBJ2-5, with 8 bases fitting TRBD1. The tail of the sequence fits TRBJ2-4 better, so the J call may be wrong. The germline CDR1 and CDR2 sequences are MNHEY and SMNVEV (reference sequence). The CDR3 is 13 residues long. The CDR3 reads CAASDRDRNIQYF. CDR3 DNA: TGTGCCGCCTCGGACAGGGATAGGAACATTCAGTACTTC.

The sample holds a few counts of this clonotype. The genes are TRBV27 and TRBJ1-6; 7 bases align to TRBD1. In germline, CDR1 is MNHEY, CDR2 SMNVEV (reference sequence). The CDR3 extends over 13 amino acids. Trimming cost V 6 bases and J 5 bases; bases outside gene matches: 1. This CDR3 reads CASRGQHNSPLHF. The CDR3 DNA reads TGTGCCAGCAGGGGACAGCATAATTCACCCCTCCACTTT.